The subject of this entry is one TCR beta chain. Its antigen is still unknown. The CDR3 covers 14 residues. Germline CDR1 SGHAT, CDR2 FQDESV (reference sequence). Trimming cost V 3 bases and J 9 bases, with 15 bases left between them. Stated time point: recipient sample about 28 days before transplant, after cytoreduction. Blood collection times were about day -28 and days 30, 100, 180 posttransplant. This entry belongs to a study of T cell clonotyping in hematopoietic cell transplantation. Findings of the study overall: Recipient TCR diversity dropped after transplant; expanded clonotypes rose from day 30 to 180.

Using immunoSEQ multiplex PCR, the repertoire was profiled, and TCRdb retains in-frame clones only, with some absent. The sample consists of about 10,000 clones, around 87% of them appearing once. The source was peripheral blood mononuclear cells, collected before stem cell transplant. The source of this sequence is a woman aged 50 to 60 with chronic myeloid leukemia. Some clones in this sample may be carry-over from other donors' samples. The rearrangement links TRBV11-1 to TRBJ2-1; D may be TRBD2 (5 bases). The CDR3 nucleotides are TGTGCCAGCAGCTTCCCAGGCGAAGGGAGTGAGCAGTTCTTC. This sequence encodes CASSFPGEGSEQFF.